Shown below are 10 T cell receptor beta chains from a single sample sequenced in a study of blood T cells in healthy people across ages. A second PCR, run for roughly 7 to 11 cycles, used a sample-barcoded 5' primer plus a J-beta primer mix. Using its own MiXCR run on the 5' RACE reads, TCRdb lists one record per CDR3 protein. The sample has 780,000 or so distinct CDR3 sequences, around half seen once. The sample taken for sequencing was blood. All receptors come from a man of 80 years or more in good health.

The rearrangement links TRBV20-1 to TRBJ1-1; TRBD1 matches 7 bases. CDR1 and CDR2 from the germline V gene are DFQATT and SNEGSKA (reference sequence). The ends lost 0 bases at V and 4 bases at J; junction bases unmatched: 2. There are 13 residues in the CDR3. CDR3 coding DNA: TGCAGTGCTAGAGATCACAGGGGCACTGAAGCTTTCTTT. It translates to CSARDHRGTEAFF.

This clonotype was counted between two and nine times. The chain links TRBV27 to TRBJ1-6; no definite D call. The CDR3 is 18 residues long. V was clipped by 2 bases and J by 4 bases, with 18 bases between them. Looked up from germline, CDR1 is MNHEY and CDR2 is SMNVEV (reference sequence). Here the CDR3 reads CASSLTSPATDYNSPLHF. CDR3 sequence (DNA): TGTGCCAGCAGTTTAACCTCCCCCGCGACGGATTATAATTCACCCCTCCACTTT.

Note on this clonotype: At one end, the junction sequence differs from germline, possibly due to a read error. This chain uses TRBV5-1 with TRBJ2-7, with TRBD1 matching 7 bases. From germline, CDR1 is SGHRS and CDR2 YFSETQ. The CDR3 has 13 amino acids. This chain's CDR3 is CTSSFGDRDEQYF. As DNA, the CDR3 is TGCACCAGCAGCTTCGGCGACAGGGACGAGCAGTACTTC.

The chain joins TRBV20-1 to TRBJ1-1, with 7 nucleotides matching TRBD1. After removal of 6 bases from V and 1 base from J, the junction contained 8 bases not matched to a gene. This CDR3 region has 14 residues. Germline V gene sequence: CDR1 DFQATT, CDR2 SNEGSKA (reference sequence). This chain's CDR3 is CSARDSQRNTEAFF. The CDR3 nucleotides are TGCAGTGCGCGGGACAGCCAAAGGAACACTGAAGCTTTCTTT.

V usage is TRBV6-5 and J usage is TRBJ2-7, with 9 bases matching TRBD2. CDR3 length equals 12 residues. Trimming took 6 bases from V and 7 from J; bases not matched to a gene: 4. From germline, CDR1 is MNHEY and CDR2 SVGAGI. Here the CDR3 reads CASRHSGSEQYF. CDR3 in DNA: TGTGCCAGCAGGCATAGCGGGAGTGAGCAGTACTTC.

CDR3 loop: CASRAREAGEQYF. Written as DNA, the CDR3 is TGTGCCAGCAGGGCCCGGGAAGCGGGCGAGCAGTACTTC. The V call is TRBV2, the J call TRBJ2-7; D may be TRBD2 (6 bases). The CDR3 is 13 residues long. The germline CDR1 and CDR2 sequences are SNHLY and FYNNEI. V lost 6 bases and J lost 6, with 15 bases in between.

The gene calls are TRBV11-1 and TRBJ2-3; D is perhaps TRBD2 (6 bases). V dropped 5 bases and J dropped 3 bases, with 15 bases sitting between them. Germline assignment: CDR1 SGHAT and CDR2 FQDESV (reference sequence). The CDR3 totals 15 residues. The CDR3 DNA follows: TGTGCCAGCAGCCCGGGACGGGGGAAAACAGATACGCAGTATTTT. Protein sequence: CASSPGRGKTDTQYF.

The CDR3 nucleotides read TGTGCCAGCACCGAACGGGGGCTTAACTATGGCTACACCTTC. Its translation: CASTERGLNYGYTF. This chain uses TRBV6-5 with TRBJ1-2, with D maybe TRBD1 (6 bases). Trimming stripped 7 bases from V and 1 base from J, with 13 bases between. The V gene's germline CDR1 is MNHEY and CDR2 SVGAGI. The CDR3 covers 14 residues.

On this clonotype itself: One junction end does not reproduce the germline sequence, and a read error may be involved. This chain joins TRBV20-1 and TRBJ2-3; D is perhaps TRBD1 or TRBD2 (5 bases each). The CDR3 covers 12 residues. The germline V gene encodes CDR1 DFQATT and CDR2 SNEGSKA (reference sequence). CDR3 DNA: TGCAGTGCTGAGGGGAGCACAGATACGCGGTATTTT. It is translated as CSAEGSTDTRYF.

V is TRBV11-2 and J is TRBJ2-3; TRBD2 agrees at 10 bases. Losses at the gene ends were 3 bases for V and 9 bases for J; bases not matched to a gene: 9. Germline assignment: CDR1 SGHAT and CDR2 FQNNGV. The CDR3 runs 15 residues. CDR3 coding DNA: TGTGCCAGCAGCTTCCTAAGCGGGAGGGCCTGGACGCAGTATTTT. The encoded protein is CASSFLSGRAWTQYF.